A single T cell receptor (beta chain) is shown here with its context. These data come from a study of T cell responses to AZD1222 COVID-19 vaccine. V shed 5 bases and J 5 bases; nucleotides not matched to a gene: 11. The CDR3 consists of 16 residues. The germline gives CDR1 SGHNT, CDR2 YYREEE (reference sequence). Libraries were prepared by immunoSEQ multiplex PCR; TCRdb keeps only in-frame clonotypes and omits some of them. The sample contains 100,000 to 150,000 clones, about 88% of which appear only once. The TCR comes from an adult in good health. The specimen comprised peripheral blood, sampled on day 0 of MenACWY control vaccination. The rearrangement joins TRBV5-4 to TRBJ1-1; 11 bases fit TRBD1. The CDR3 coding sequence is TGTGCCAGCAGTCGCCGGACAGGGGGCTTAATGACTGAAGCTTTCTTT. This sequence encodes CASSRRTGGLMTEAFF. The complete variable domain, with remaining parts taken from reference TRBV5-4 and TRBJ1-1, reads ETGVTQSPTHLIKTRGQQVTLRCSSQSGHNTVSWYQQALGQGPQFIFQYYREEENGRGNFPPRFSGLQFPNYSSELNVNALELDDSALYLCASSRRTGGLMTEAFFGQGTRLTVV.